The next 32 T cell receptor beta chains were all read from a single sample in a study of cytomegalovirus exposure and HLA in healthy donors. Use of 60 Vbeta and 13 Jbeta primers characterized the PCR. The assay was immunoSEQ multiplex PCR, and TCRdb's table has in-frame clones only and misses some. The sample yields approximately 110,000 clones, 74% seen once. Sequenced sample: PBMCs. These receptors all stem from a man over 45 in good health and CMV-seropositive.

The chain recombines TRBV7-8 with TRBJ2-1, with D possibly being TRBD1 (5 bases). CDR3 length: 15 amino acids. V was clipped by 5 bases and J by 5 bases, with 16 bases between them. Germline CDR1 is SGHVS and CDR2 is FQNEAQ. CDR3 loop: CASSPSGYDHNEQFF. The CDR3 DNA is TGTGCCAGCAGCCCCTCAGGGTATGATCACAATGAGCAGTTCTTC.

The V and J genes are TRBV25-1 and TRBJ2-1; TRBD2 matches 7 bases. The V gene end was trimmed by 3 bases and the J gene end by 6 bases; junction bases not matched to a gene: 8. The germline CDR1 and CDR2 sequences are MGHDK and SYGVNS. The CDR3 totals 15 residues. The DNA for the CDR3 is TGTGCCAGCAGTGAGGAGCGGGGTGGACTCAATGAGCAGTTCTTC. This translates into CASSEERGGLNEQFF.

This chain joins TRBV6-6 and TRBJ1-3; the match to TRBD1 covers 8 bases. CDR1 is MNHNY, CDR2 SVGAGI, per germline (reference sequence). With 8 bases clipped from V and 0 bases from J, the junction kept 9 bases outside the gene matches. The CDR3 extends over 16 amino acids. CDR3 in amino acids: CASRWVTGASGNTIYF. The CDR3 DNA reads TGTGCCAGCCGATGGGTGACAGGGGCCTCTGGAAACACCATATATTTT.

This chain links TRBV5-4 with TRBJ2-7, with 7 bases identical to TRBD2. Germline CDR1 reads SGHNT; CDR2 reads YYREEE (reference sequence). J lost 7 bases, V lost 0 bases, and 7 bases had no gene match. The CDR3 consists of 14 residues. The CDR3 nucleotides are TGTGCCAGCAGCTTGGACGGGACTACCAGGGAGCAGTACTTC. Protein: CASSLDGTTREQYF.

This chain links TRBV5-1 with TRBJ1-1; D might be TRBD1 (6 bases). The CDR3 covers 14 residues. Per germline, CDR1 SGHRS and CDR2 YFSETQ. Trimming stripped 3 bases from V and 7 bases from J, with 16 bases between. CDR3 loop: CASSYRVGVYEAFF. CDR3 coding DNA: TGCGCCAGCAGCTACAGGGTCGGGGTTTATGAAGCTTTCTTT.

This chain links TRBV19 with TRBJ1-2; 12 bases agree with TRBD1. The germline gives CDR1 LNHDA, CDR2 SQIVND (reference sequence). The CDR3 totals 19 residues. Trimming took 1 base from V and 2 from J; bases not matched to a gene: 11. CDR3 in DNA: TGTGCCAGTAGTATAGTGGGGGGTGGGGGACAGGGGGCAAACTATGGCTACACCTTC. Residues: CASSIVGGGGQGANYGYTF.

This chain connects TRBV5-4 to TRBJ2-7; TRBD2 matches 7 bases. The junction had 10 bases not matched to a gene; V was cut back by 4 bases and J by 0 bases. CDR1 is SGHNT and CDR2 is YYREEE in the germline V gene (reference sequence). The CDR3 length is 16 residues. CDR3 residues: CASSPREAGNSYEQYF. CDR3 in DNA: TGTGCCAGCAGCCCCAGGGAAGCGGGGAACTCCTACGAGCAGTACTTC.

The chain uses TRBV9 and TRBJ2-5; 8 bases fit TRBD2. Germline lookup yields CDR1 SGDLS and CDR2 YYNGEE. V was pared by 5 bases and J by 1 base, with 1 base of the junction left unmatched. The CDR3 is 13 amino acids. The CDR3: CASSSGIQETQYF. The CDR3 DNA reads TGTGCCAGCAGTAGCGGGATCCAAGAGACCCAGTACTTC.

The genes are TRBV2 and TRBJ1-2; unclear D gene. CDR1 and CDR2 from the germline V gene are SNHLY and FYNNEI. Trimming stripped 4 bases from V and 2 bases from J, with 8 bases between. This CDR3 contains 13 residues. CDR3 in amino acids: CASSVSGNYGYTF. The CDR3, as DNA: TGTGCCAGCAGTGTGTCGGGGAACTATGGCTACACCTTC.

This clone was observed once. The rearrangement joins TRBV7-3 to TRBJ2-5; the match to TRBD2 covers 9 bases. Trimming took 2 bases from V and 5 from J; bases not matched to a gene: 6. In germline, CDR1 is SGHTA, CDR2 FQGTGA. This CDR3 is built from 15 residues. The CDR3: CASSLQAGGSETQYF. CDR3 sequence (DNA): TGTGCCAGCAGCTTACAAGCGGGAGGCTCGGAGACCCAGTACTTC.

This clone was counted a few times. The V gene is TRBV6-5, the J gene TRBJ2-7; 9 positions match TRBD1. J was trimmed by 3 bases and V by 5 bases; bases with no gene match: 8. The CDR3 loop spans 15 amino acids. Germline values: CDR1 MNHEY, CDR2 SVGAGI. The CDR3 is CASSLRTGAFYEQYF. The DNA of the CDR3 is TGTGCCAGCAGTCTACGGACAGGGGCCTTCTACGAGCAGTACTTC.

The DNA for the CDR3 is TGTGCCAGCGAAGAACAGGGGCACTATGGCTACACCTTC. Its translation: CASEEQGHYGYTF. The chain has TRBV2 and TRBJ1-2; 7 nucleotides agree with TRBD1. Per germline, CDR1 SNHLY and CDR2 FYNNEI. Losses at the gene ends were 8 bases for V and 3 bases for J; bases not matched to a gene: 6. The CDR3 covers 13 residues.

CDR3 protein: CASSSGTVVYEQYF. CDR3 bases: TGTGCCAGCAGCTCTGGGACAGTAGTTTACGAGCAGTACTTC. The chain recombines TRBV7-6 with TRBJ2-7, with 7 bases fitting TRBD1. CDR1 and CDR2 from the germline V gene are SGHVS and FNYEAQ. Trimming cost V 4 bases and J 4 bases; bases outside gene matches: 7. The CDR3 is 14 residues long.

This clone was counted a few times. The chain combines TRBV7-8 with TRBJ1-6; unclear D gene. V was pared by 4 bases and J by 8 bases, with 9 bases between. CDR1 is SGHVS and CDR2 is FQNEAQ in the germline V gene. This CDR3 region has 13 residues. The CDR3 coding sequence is TGTGCCAGCAGCTCTCTTCTCGATTCACCCCTCCACTTT. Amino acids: CASSSLLDSPLHF. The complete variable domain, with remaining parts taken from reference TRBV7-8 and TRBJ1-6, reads GAGVSQSPRYKVAKRGQDVALRCDPISGHVSLFWYQQALGQGPEFLTYFQNEAQLDKSGLPSDRFFAERPEGSVSTLKIQRTQQEDSAVYLCASSSLLDSPLHFGNGTRLTVT.

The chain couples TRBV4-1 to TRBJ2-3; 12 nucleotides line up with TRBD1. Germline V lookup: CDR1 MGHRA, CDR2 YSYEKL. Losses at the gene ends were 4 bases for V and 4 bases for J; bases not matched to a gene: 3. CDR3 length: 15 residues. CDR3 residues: CASSRGQGAADTQYF. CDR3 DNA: TGCGCCAGCAGCCGGGGACAGGGGGCCGCAGATACGCAGTATTTT.

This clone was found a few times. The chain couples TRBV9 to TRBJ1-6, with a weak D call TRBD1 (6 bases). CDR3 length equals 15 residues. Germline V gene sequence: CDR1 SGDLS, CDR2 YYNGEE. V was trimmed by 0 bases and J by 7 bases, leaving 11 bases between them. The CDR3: CASSVEGGDNSPLHF. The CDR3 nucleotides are TGTGCCAGCAGCGTAGAAGGGGGGGACAATTCACCCCTCCACTTT. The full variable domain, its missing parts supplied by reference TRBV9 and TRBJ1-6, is DSGVTQTPKHLITATGQRVTLRCSPRSGDLSVYWYQQSLDQGLQFLIQYYNGEERAKGNILERFSAQQFPDLHSELNLSSLELGDSALYFCASSVEGGDNSPLHFGNGTRLTVT.

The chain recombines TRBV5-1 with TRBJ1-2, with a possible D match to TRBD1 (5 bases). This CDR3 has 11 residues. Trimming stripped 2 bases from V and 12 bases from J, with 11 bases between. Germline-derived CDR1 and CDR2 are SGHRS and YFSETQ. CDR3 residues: CASSFKCRDTF. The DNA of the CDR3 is TGCGCCAGCAGCTTCAAATGCAGGGACACCTTC.

The CDR3 spells CASSVSGTGFNEQFF. CDR3 coding DNA: TGTGCCAGCAGCGTATCGGGGACAGGGTTCAATGAGCAGTTCTTC. The V call is TRBV9, the J call TRBJ2-1, with 9 bases lining up with TRBD1. The CDR3 length is 15 residues. J gave up 6 bases and V 1 base, and 5 bases lay outside the gene matches. CDR1 SGDLS and CDR2 YYNGEE come from the germline V gene.

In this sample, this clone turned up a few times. The CDR3 loop is CASSQSRDFSYEQYF. CDR3 bases: TGCGCCAGCAGCCAATCACGGGACTTCTCCTACGAGCAGTACTTC. The chain recombines TRBV4-1 with TRBJ2-7; the D gene is possibly TRBD2 (6 bases). The length of the CDR3 is 15 residues. Germline loops: CDR1 MGHRA, CDR2 YSYEKL. The V end lost 2 bases, the J end lost 0 bases, and 11 bases lay between the germline ends.

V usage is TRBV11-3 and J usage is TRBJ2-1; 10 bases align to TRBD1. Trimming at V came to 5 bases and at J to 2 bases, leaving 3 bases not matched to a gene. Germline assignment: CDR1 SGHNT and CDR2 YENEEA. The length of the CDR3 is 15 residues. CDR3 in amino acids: CASSEGQGTYNEQFF. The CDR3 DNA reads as TGTGCCAGCAGCGAGGGACAGGGGACCTACAATGAGCAGTTCTTC. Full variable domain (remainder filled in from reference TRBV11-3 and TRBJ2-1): EAGVVQSPRYKIIEKKQPVAFWCNPISGHNTLYWYLQNLGQGPELLIRYENEEAVDDSQLPKDRFSAERLKGVDSTLKIQPAELGDSAVYLCASSEGQGTYNEQFFGPGTRLTVL.

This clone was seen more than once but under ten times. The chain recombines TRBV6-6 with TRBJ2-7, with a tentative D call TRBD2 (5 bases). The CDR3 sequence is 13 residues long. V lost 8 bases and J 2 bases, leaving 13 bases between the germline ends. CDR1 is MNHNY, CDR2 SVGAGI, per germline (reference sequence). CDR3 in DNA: TGTGCCAGCGACGCGGGCAACACCTACGAGCAGTACTTC. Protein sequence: CASDAGNTYEQYF.

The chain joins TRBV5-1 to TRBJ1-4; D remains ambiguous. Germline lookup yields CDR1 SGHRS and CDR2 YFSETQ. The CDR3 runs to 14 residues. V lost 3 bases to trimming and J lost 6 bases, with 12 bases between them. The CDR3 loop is CASSSFYTDEKLFF. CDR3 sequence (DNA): TGCGCCAGCAGCTCCTTTTATACGGATGAAAAACTGTTTTTT.

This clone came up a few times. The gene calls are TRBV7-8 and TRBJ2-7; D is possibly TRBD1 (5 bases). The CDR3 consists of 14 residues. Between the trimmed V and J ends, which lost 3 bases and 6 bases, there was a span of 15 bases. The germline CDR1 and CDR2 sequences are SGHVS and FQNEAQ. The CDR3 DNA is TGTGCCAGCAGCTTGATGGGGAATCAGGGCGAGCAGTACTTC. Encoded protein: CASSLMGNQGEQYF.

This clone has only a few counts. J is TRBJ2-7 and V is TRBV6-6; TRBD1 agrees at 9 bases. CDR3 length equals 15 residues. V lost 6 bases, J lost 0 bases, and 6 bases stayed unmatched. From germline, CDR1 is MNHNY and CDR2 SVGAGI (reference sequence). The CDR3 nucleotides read TGTGCCAGCAGGTTACGGGACAGGGCCTCCTACGAGCAGTACTTC. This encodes CASRLRDRASYEQYF.

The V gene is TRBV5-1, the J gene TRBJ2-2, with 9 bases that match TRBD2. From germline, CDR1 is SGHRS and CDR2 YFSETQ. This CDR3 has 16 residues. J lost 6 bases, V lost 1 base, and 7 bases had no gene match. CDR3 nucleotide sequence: TGCGCCAGCAGCTTGATAGTAGCGGGAGTGGCCGGGGAGCTGTTTTTT. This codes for CASSLIVAGVAGELFF. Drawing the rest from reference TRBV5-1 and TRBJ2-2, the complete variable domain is KAGVTQTPRYLIKTRGQQVTLSCSPISGHRSVSWYQQTPGQGLQFLFEYFSETQRNKGNFPGRFSGRQFSNSRSEMNVSTLELGDSALYLCASSLIVAGVAGELFFGEGSRLTVL.

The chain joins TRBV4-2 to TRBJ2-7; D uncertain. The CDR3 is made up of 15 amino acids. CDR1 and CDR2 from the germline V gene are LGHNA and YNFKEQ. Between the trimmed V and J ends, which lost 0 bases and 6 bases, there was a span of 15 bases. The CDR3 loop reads CASSQENDSKREQYF. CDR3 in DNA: TGTGCCAGCAGCCAAGAGAATGATAGTAAGCGCGAGCAGTACTTC.

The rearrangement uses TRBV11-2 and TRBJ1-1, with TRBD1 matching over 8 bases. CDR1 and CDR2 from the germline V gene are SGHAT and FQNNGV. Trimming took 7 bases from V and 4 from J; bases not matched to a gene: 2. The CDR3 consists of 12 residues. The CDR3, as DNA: TGTGCCAGCACCACAGGGGGCACTGAAGCTTTCTTT. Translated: CASTTGGTEAFF.

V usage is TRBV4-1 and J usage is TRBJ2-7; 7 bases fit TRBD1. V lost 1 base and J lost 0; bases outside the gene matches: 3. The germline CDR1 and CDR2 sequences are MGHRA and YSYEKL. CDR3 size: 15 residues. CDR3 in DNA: TGCGCCAGCAGCCAAGGGACAGGTTTCTCCTACGAGCAGTACTTC. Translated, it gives CASSQGTGFSYEQYF.

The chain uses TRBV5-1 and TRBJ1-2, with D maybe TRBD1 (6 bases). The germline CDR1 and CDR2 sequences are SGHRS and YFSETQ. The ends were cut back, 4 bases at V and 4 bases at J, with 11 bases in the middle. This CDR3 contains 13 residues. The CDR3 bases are TGCGCCAGCAGCCCGGGGGGGGCCTATGGCTACACCTTC. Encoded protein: CASSPGGAYGYTF.

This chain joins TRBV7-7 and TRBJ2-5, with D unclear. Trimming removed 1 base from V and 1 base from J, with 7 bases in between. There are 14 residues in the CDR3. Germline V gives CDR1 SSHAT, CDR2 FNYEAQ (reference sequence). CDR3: CASSLDGSQETQYF. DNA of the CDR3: TGTGCCAGCAGCTTAGATGGCAGCCAAGAGACCCAGTACTTC.

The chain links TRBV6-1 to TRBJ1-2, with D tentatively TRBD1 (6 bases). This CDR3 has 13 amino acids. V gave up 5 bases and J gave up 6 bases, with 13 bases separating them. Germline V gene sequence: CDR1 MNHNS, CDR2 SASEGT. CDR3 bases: TGTGCCAGCAGTCGGACAGACACCCATGGCTACACCTTC. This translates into CASSRTDTHGYTF.

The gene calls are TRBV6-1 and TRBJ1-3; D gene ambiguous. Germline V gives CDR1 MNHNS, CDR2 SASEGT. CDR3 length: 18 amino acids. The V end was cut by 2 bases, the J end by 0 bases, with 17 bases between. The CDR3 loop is CASSEFYFGPGSGNTIYF. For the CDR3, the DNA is TGTGCCAGCAGTGAATTCTATTTCGGTCCGGGCTCTGGAAACACCATATATTTT.